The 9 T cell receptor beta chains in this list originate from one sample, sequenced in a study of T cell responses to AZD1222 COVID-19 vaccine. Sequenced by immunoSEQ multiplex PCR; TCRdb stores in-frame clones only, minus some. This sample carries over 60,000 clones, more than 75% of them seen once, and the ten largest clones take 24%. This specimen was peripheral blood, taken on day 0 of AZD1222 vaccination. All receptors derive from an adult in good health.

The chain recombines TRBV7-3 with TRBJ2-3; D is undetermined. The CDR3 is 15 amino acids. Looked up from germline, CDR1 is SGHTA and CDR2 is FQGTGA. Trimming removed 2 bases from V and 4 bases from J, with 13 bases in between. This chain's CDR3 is CASSLSGQVADTQYF. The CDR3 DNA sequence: TGTGCCAGCAGCTTATCGGGCCAGGTGGCAGATACGCAGTATTTT. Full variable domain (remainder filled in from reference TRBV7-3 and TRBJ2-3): GAGVSQTPSNKVTEKGKYVELRCDPISGHTALYWYRQSLGQGPEFLIYFQGTGAADDSGLPNDRFFAVRPEGSVSTLKIQRTERGDSAVYLCASSLSGQVADTQYFGPGTRLTVL.

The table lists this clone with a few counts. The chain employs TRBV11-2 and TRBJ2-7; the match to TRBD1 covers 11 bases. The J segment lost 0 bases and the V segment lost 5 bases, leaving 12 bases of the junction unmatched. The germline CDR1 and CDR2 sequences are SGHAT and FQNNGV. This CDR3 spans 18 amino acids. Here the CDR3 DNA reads TGTGCCAGCAGCGCAGTTGGCCGGGACAGGGGGACCTCCTACGAGCAGTACTTC. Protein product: CASSAVGRDRGTSYEQYF.

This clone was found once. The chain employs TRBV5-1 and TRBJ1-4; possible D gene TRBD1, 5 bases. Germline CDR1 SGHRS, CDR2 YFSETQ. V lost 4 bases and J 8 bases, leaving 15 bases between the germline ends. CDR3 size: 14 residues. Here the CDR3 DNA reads TGCGCCAGCAGCCCTAGCGGGGGTTACGAAAAACTGTTTTTT. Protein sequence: CASSPSGGYEKLFF.

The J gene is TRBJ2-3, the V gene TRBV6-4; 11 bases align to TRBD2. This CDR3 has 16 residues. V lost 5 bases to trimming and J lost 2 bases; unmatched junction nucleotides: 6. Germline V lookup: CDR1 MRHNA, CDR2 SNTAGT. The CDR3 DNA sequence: TGTGCCAGCAGTCCCACTAGCGGGGGATACACAGATACGCAGTATTTT. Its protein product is CASSPTSGGYTDTQYF.

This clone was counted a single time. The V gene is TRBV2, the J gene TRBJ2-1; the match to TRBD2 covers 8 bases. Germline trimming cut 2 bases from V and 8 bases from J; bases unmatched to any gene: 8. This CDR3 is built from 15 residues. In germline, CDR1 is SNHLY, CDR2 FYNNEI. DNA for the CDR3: TGTGCCAGCAGTGAACAGGCGGGAGCGGGGGATGAGCAGTTCTTC. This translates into CASSEQAGAGDEQFF.

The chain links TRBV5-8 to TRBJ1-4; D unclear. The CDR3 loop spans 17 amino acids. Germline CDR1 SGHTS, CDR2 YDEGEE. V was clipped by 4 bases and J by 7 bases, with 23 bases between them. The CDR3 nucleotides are TGTGCCAGCAGCCCCGGGCGGGCGGCGTTGCTCGGTGAAAAACTGTTTTTT. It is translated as CASSPGRAALLGEKLFF.

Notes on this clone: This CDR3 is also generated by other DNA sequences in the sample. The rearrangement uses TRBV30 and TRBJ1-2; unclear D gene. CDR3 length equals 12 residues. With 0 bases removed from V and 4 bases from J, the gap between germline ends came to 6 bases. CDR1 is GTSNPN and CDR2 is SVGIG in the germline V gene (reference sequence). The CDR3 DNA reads TGTGCCTGGAGTGTAGCCAGCTATGGCTACACCTTC. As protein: CAWSVASYGYTF. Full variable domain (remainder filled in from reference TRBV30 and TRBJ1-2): SQTIHQWPATLVQPVGSPLSLECTVEGTSNPNLYWYRQAAGRGLQLLFYSVGIGQISSEVPQNLSASRPQDRQFILSSKKLLLSDSGFYLCAWSVASYGYTFGSGTRLTVV.

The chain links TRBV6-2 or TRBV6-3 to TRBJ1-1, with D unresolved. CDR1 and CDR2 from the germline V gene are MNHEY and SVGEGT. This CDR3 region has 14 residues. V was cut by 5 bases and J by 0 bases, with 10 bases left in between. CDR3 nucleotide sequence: TGTGCCAGCAGTAATGACGGCTTGAACACTGAAGCTTTCTTT. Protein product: CASSNDGLNTEAFF.

In nucleotides, the CDR3 is TGTGCCAGCAGCTCAGGACAGTCTGGGGCCAACGTCCTGACTTTC. Translation: CASSSGQSGANVLTF. The V and J genes are TRBV7-9 and TRBJ2-6; TRBD1 might be the D (6 bases). Germline V gene data show CDR1 as SEHNR and CDR2 as FQNEAQ (reference sequence). The CDR3 contains 15 residues. V was cut by 4 bases and J by 1 base, with 8 bases left in between.